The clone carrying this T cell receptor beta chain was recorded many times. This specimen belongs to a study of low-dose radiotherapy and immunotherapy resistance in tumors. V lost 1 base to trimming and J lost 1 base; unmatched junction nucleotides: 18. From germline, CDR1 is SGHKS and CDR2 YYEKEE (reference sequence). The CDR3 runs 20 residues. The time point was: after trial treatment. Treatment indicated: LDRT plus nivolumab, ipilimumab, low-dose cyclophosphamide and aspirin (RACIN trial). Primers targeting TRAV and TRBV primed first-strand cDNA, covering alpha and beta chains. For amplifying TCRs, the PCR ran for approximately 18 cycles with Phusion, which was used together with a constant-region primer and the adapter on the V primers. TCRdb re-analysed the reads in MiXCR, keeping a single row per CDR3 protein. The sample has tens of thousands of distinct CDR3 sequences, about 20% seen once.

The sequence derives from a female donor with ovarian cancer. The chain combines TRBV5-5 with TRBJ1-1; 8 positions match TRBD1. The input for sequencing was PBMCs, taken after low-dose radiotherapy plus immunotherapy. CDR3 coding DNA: TGTGCCAGCAGCTTGAGGGCCGAAGCAGCAGGGGGCTTGCGGAACACTGAAGCTTTCTTT. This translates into CASSLRAEAAGGLRNTEAFF. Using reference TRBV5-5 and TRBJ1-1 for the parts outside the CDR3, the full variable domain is DAGVTQSPTHLIKTRGQQVTLRCSPISGHKSVSWYQQVLGQGPQFIFQYYEKEERGRGNFPDRFSARQFPNYSSELNVNALLLGDSALYLCASSLRAEAAGGLRNTEAFFGQGTRLTVV.